The 14 T cell receptor beta chains below were found in one sample sequenced in a study of identical twins. A single record per CDR3 protein comes from TCRdb applying MiXCR to the 5' RACE reads. The top ten hold around 5% of the sample, which has hundreds of thousands of distinct CDR3 sequences, approximately 9% seen once. Sequenced sample: memory (CD45RO+) T cells sorted from blood. These receptors were collected from a woman aged 18-29 years in good health.

This chain uses TRBV6-1 with TRBJ2-1, with a weak D call TRBD2 (5 bases). Deletions cut 8 bases from V and 2 bases from J, with 13 bases between. The CDR3 loop spans 14 amino acids. Germline V gene data show CDR1 as MNHNS and CDR2 as SASEGT. The CDR3 region is CASSWERPYNEQFF. CDR3 coding DNA: TGTGCCAGCTCCTGGGAGCGGCCCTACAATGAGCAGTTCTTC.

The rearrangement joins TRBV20-1 to TRBJ2-1; D may be TRBD1 or TRBD2 (6 bases each). V was pared by 1 base and J by 6 bases, with 13 bases between. Germline V lookup: CDR1 DFQATT, CDR2 SNEGSKA (reference sequence). The CDR3 totals 14 residues. CDR3 protein: CSARGGGHGNEQFF. In nucleotides, the CDR3 is TGCAGTGCTAGAGGAGGGGGGCATGGCAATGAGCAGTTCTTC.

The chain employs TRBV7-2 and TRBJ2-1; D perhaps matches TRBD1 (6 bases). Germline CDR1 is SGHTA and CDR2 is FQGNSA. The CDR3 extends over 14 amino acids. Trimming took 9 bases from V and 6 from J, leaving 18 bases between them. As DNA, the CDR3 is TGTGCCAGTTCAGGGACACATAGTTCCAATGAGCAGTTCTTC. This encodes CASSGTHSSNEQFF.

This clonotype was observed at least ten times. This chain links TRBV7-2 with TRBJ2-7; D is ambiguous. Germline V lookup: CDR1 SGHTA, CDR2 FQGNSA. The CDR3 is made up of 15 amino acids. Trimming left V 3 bases short and J 3 bases short, with 15 bases between. The CDR3 DNA reads TGTGCCAGCAGCTTTAAAGTCCTAGACGACTACGAGCAGTACTTC. Translation gives CASSFKVLDDYEQYF.

The chain has TRBV2 and TRBJ2-4; D is possibly TRBD2 (5 bases). The CDR3 extends over 13 amino acids. Per germline, CDR1 SNHLY and CDR2 FYNNEI. The V and J ends lost 8 bases and 9 bases respectively, with 17 bases between them. The CDR3 reads CASLRRNAGIQYF. The CDR3 region has the DNA TGTGCCAGCCTACGGCGAAACGCGGGCATTCAGTACTTC.

The J gene is TRBJ2-3, the V gene TRBV15, with a tentative D call TRBD2 (6 bases). The length of the CDR3 is 13 residues. Trimming cost V 7 bases and J 9 bases, with 17 bases left between them. In germline, CDR1 is LNHNV, CDR2 YYDKDF (reference sequence). CDR3 amino acids: CATKAGGTQTQYF. CDR3 coding DNA: TGTGCCACCAAAGCTGGGGGGACGCAGACGCAGTATTTT.

This clonotype was seen ten or more times. The chain is built from TRBV27 and TRBJ1-5; D is uncertain. This CDR3 is 13 amino acids long. Trimming removed 1 base from V and 4 bases from J, with 5 bases in between. Germline-derived CDR1 and CDR2 are MNHEY and SMNVEV (reference sequence). This chain's CDR3 is CASSLYLNQPQHF. The CDR3 DNA reads TGTGCCAGCAGTTTATACCTGAATCAGCCCCAGCATTTT.

This clonotype has just a few counts. The J gene is TRBJ2-2, the V gene TRBV5-1; D possibly matches TRBD1 or TRBD2 (5 bases each). Germline CDR1 reads SGHRS; CDR2 reads YFSETQ. The germline V and J ends were trimmed by 0 bases and 5 bases, with 17 bases remaining between them. The CDR3 has 17 residues. The CDR3 bases are TGCGCCAGCAGCTTGGCCGAGGGGTTTCTCCGGACCGGGGAGCTGTTTTTT. Protein: CASSLAEGFLRTGELFF. The full variable domain, with the rest looked up from reference TRBV5-1 and TRBJ2-2, is KAGVTQTPRYLIKTRGQQVTLSCSPISGHRSVSWYQQTPGQGLQFLFEYFSETQRNKGNFPGRFSGRQFSNSRSEMNVSTLELGDSALYLCASSLAEGFLRTGELFFGEGSRLTVL.

The chain has TRBV7-9 and TRBJ2-5, with TRBD2 identical over 7 bases. CDR1 SEHNR and CDR2 FQNEAQ come from the germline V gene (reference sequence). The CDR3 extends over 15 amino acids. With 8 bases clipped from V and 5 bases from J, the junction kept 14 bases outside the gene matches. CDR3 nucleotides: TGTGCCAGCTCCCTGGCCAGCGGGGTAGTGGAGACCCAGTACTTC. Residues: CASSLASGVVETQYF.

This clonotype showed up many times. The chain joins TRBV10-3 to TRBJ1-5; D is perhaps TRBD1 (6 bases). Germline assignment: CDR1 ENHRY and CDR2 SYGVKD. This CDR3 is built from 15 residues. The ends were cut back, 0 bases at V and 6 bases at J, with 12 bases in the middle. The CDR3 DNA reads as TGTGCCATCAGTGAGTCAGGGGGAACGGGTCAGCCCCAGCATTTT. It translates to CAISESGGTGQPQHF.

This clonotype was observed many times. V gene TRBV5-1 combines with J gene TRBJ2-2; D unresolved. The CDR3 has 15 amino acids. Germline V gene sequence: CDR1 SGHRS, CDR2 YFSETQ. The V end was cut by 0 bases, the J end by 4 bases, with 10 bases between. CDR3 protein: CASSLVYSGTGELFF. The CDR3 bases are TGCGCCAGCAGCTTGGTTTACTCGGGCACCGGGGAGCTGTTTTTT.

This clonotype appeared once. CDR3 amino acids: CAISPRQLNSYEQYF. CDR3 DNA sequence: TGTGCAATATCGCCCAGACAGCTAAACTCCTACGAGCAGTACTTC. The chain has TRBV6-2 or TRBV6-3 and TRBJ2-7; D perhaps matches TRBD1 (5 bases). CDR1 MNHEY and CDR2 SVGEGT come from the germline V gene. The CDR3 contains 15 residues.

For the CDR3, the DNA is TGTGCCAGCCTGAAGGGGACTAGCGGGAATGAGCAGTTCTTC. This encodes CASLKGTSGNEQFF. The rearrangement links TRBV3-1 to TRBJ2-1; 12 bases are shared with TRBD2. The V gene end was trimmed by 8 bases and the J gene end by 7 bases; junction bases not matched to a gene: 6. Germline V gene data show CDR1 as LGHDT and CDR2 as YNNKEL (reference sequence). There are 14 residues in the CDR3.

This clonotype was recorded a few times. The V gene is TRBV30, the J gene TRBJ2-7; D is perhaps TRBD2 (6 bases). V lost 0 bases and J 4 bases, leaving 16 bases between the germline ends. This CDR3 spans 15 amino acids. Germline CDR1 reads GTSNPN; CDR2 reads SVGIG (reference sequence). This CDR3 is CAWSVPGGTLYEQYF. CDR3 sequence (DNA): TGTGCCTGGAGTGTACCTGGGGGGACCCTATACGAGCAGTACTTC.